This is a list of T cell receptor beta chains from one sample in a study of T-cell reconstitution after alpha-beta-depleted transplantation in children. TCRdb used MiXCR to reprocess the PCR reads, holding one entry per CDR3 protein. Counted here are around 370,000 distinct CDR3 sequences, 10% occurring once; the ten biggest clones make up around 2.3%. The input for sequencing was PBMCs from the stem cell graft donor, taken from the stem cell graft. These receptors were obtained from a human donor who donated a stem cell graft to a child with acute lymphoblastic leukemia. Each CDR3 is given with its conserved first and last residue. The order of the fields is CDR3 protein, CDR3 DNA, J gene, V gene, D gene, clone size. The D gene is left open where the match is weak. Clone size is given for some rows only: seen once, a few or many times, or a class if the clone is expanded.

CASSFSGVNYEQYF | TGTGCCAGCAGTTTCAGCGGTGTAAACTACGAGCAGTACTTC | TRBJ2-7 | TRBV28 | . | few
CASAGSGRANEQFF | TGTGCCAGCGCGGGAAGCGGGAGGGCCAATGAGCAGTTCTTC | TRBJ2-1 | TRBV3-1 | TRBD2 | few
CASSLPPGAPNSGANVLTF | TGCGCCAGCAGCTTGCCACCGGGCGCCCCAAACTCTGGGGCCAACGTCCTGACTTTC | TRBJ2-6 | TRBV5-1 | . | many
CASSPFPLYNEQFF | TGTGCCAGCAGCCCGTTCCCCCTCTACAATGAGCAGTTCTTC | TRBJ2-1 | TRBV7-9 | . | few
CASSFGRLAGAPGTDTQYF | TGCGCCAGCAGCTTCGGTAGGCTAGCCGGAGCCCCAGGCACAGATACGCAGTATTTT | TRBJ2-3 | TRBV5-1 | . | few
CASSLRQGGRWGSSGANVLTF | TGCGCCAGCAGCTTGAGACAGGGAGGTAGGTGGGGGTCCTCTGGGGCCAACGTCCTGACTTTC | TRBJ2-6 | TRBV5-1 | . | .
CATRGDGHYGYTF | TGTGCCACCAGAGGGGACGGCCACTATGGCTACACCTTC | TRBJ1-2 | TRBV15 | . | many
CAGGWGADTQYF | TGTGCCGGCGGATGGGGGGCAGATACGCAGTATTTT | TRBJ2-3 | TRBV12-3/TRBV12-4 | . | few
CASSLRDSSTNEKLFF | TGCGCCAGCAGCCTCCGGGACAGCTCAACTAATGAAAAACTGTTTTTT | TRBJ1-4 | TRBV4-1 | TRBD1 | many
CASSLWTAQGEQYF | TGTGCCAGCAGCCTTTGGACGGCCCAAGGCGAGCAGTACTTC | TRBJ2-7 | TRBV3-1 | . | .
CASSSGSGSSYNEQFF | TGTGCCAGCAGTTCCGGTAGCGGGAGCTCTTACAATGAGCAGTTCTTC | TRBJ2-1 | TRBV6-5 | TRBD2 | few
CASTQTGMNTEAFF | TGTGCCAGCACCCAGACAGGGATGAACACTGAAGCTTTCTTT | TRBJ1-1 | TRBV6-5 | TRBD1 | .
CAIRRLAEDNEQFF | TGTGCCATCAGGAGACTAGCGGAAGACAATGAGCAGTTCTTC | TRBJ2-1 | TRBV10-3 | TRBD2 | few
CASIGNNYGYTF | TGTGCCAGCATCGGCAATAACTATGGCTACACCTTC | TRBJ1-2 | TRBV9 | . | .
CASSQGQGANQPQHF | TGTGCCAGCAGCCAGGGGCAGGGGGCCAATCAGCCCCAGCATTTT | TRBJ1-5 | TRBV3-1 | TRBD1 | .
CASSQGVGTGVFMNTEAFF | TGCGCCAGCAGCCAAGGGGTGGGGACAGGTGTATTTATGAACACTGAAGCTTTCTTT | TRBJ1-1 | TRBV4-1 | TRBD1 | .
CASSGPGFGTQYF | TGTGCCAGCAGCGGACCGGGGTTTGGTACGCAGTATTTT | TRBJ2-3 | TRBV7-2 | . | .
CASSAGLVPTDTQYF | TGCGCCAGCAGCGCCGGACTAGTCCCCACAGATACGCAGTATTTT | TRBJ2-3 | TRBV5-1 | TRBD2 | .
CASKGGSYEQYF | TGCGCCAGCAAGGGGGGATCCTACGAGCAGTACTTC | TRBJ2-7 | TRBV5-1 | . | .
CASRLSGRALYNEQFF | TGTGCCAGCAGACTCAGCGGGAGGGCCCTTTACAATGAGCAGTTCTTC | TRBJ2-1 | TRBV6-1 | TRBD2 | few
CASSPKVDADRGFRGYTF | TGTGCCAGCTCACCAAAAGTTGATGCTGACAGGGGATTTAGAGGCTACACCTTC | TRBJ1-2 | TRBV18 | TRBD1 | few
CASSYAGSLTDTQYF | TGTGCCAGCAGTTACGCAGGTTCCCTCACAGATACGCAGTATTTT | TRBJ2-3 | TRBV7-2 | . | many
CASSPGLVRDEQFF | TGTGCCAGCTCACCCGGACTAGTCCGCGATGAGCAGTTCTTC | TRBJ2-1 | TRBV18 | TRBD2 | .
CASSYLVSSYNEQFF | TGTGCCAGCAGCTACTTAGTGTCATCCTACAATGAGCAGTTCTTC | TRBJ2-1 | TRBV11-2 | . | .
CSARDGGGELFF | TGCAGTGCCAGGGACGGAGGCGGGGAGCTGTTTTTT | TRBJ2-2 | TRBV20-1 | . | few
CASSLSEDRAVGDTQYF | TGCGCCAGCAGTCTCTCCGAGGACAGGGCGGTGGGGGATACGCAGTATTTT | TRBJ2-3 | TRBV5-1 | TRBD1 | few
CASSQVWPNTEAFF | TGTGCCAGCAGCCAAGTCTGGCCGAACACTGAAGCTTTCTTT | TRBJ1-1 | TRBV4-2 | . | many
CASVPQGFTGELFF | TGTGCCAGCGTCCCACAGGGGTTCACCGGGGAGCTGTTTTTT | TRBJ2-2 | TRBV12-3/TRBV12-4 | TRBD1 | .
CSAREVADPKETQYF | TGCAGTGCTAGAGAGGTTGCGGACCCCAAAGAGACCCAGTACTTC | TRBJ2-5 | TRBV20-1 | . | .
CSASEATSGNIQYF | TGCAGTGCTAGTGAGGCGACTAGCGGGAATATTCAGTACTTC | TRBJ2-4 | TRBV20-1 | TRBD2 | few
CASSLLGTPSEGQYF | TGTGCCAGCAGTCTCCTCGGGACCCCAAGTGAGGGGCAGTACTTC | TRBJ2-7 | TRBV27 | . | few
CSATGHGLGNQPQHF | TGCAGTGCTACGGGCCACGGGCTGGGTAATCAGCCCCAGCATTTT | TRBJ1-5 | TRBV20-1 | . | few
CASSLVTTDANEQYF | TGCGCCAGCAGCCTCGTGACGACAGATGCTAACGAGCAGTACTTC | TRBJ2-7 | TRBV4-1 | . | .